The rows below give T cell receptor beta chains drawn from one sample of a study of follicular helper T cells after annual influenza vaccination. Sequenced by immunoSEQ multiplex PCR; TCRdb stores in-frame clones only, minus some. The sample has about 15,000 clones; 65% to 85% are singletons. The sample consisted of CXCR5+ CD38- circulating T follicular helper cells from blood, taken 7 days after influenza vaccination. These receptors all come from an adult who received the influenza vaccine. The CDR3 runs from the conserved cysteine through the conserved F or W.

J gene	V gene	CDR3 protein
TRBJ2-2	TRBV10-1	CASSVDGSQPELFF
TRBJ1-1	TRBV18	CASSPATGMNTEAFF
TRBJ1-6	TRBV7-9	CASSLADRTENSPLHF
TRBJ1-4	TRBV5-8	CASSLRGQLFF
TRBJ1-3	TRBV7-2	CASSLPAGGGGNTIYF
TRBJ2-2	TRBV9	CASSVVQNTGELFF
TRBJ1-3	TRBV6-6	CASSYMEVRGNTIYF
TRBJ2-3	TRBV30	CAWSVGGSTDTQYF
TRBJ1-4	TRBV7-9	CASSLYGATNEKLFF
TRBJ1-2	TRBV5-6	CASSLPRQTGSGYTF
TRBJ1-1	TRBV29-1	CSSTGVLNTEAFF